What follows describes a single T cell receptor (beta chain). This record belongs to a study of blood T cells in healthy people across ages. It was with a sample-barcoded 5' primer and a J-beta primer mix that a second PCR of roughly 6 to 11 cycles was run. One entry per CDR3 protein results from TCRdb running MiXCR on the 5' RACE reads. The sample comprises almost 550,000 distinct CDR3 sequences, less than 25% of which are singletons, and around 10% rests with the top ten. Looked up from germline, CDR1 is SGDLS and CDR2 is YYNGEE. The CDR3 extends over 15 amino acids. V was clipped by 0 bases and J by 4 bases, with 13 bases between them. The same data also contributed to another study, on T cells of mothers and their children.

The rearrangement joins TRBV9 to TRBJ2-5; no firm D call. The receptor was isolated from a boy aged 5 to 17 in good health. Sequencing was carried out using blood. The CDR3 DNA sequence: TGTGCCAGCAGCGTAGCCCCAGGACCAGGAGAGACCCAGTACTTC. This gives the protein CASSVAPGPGETQYF.